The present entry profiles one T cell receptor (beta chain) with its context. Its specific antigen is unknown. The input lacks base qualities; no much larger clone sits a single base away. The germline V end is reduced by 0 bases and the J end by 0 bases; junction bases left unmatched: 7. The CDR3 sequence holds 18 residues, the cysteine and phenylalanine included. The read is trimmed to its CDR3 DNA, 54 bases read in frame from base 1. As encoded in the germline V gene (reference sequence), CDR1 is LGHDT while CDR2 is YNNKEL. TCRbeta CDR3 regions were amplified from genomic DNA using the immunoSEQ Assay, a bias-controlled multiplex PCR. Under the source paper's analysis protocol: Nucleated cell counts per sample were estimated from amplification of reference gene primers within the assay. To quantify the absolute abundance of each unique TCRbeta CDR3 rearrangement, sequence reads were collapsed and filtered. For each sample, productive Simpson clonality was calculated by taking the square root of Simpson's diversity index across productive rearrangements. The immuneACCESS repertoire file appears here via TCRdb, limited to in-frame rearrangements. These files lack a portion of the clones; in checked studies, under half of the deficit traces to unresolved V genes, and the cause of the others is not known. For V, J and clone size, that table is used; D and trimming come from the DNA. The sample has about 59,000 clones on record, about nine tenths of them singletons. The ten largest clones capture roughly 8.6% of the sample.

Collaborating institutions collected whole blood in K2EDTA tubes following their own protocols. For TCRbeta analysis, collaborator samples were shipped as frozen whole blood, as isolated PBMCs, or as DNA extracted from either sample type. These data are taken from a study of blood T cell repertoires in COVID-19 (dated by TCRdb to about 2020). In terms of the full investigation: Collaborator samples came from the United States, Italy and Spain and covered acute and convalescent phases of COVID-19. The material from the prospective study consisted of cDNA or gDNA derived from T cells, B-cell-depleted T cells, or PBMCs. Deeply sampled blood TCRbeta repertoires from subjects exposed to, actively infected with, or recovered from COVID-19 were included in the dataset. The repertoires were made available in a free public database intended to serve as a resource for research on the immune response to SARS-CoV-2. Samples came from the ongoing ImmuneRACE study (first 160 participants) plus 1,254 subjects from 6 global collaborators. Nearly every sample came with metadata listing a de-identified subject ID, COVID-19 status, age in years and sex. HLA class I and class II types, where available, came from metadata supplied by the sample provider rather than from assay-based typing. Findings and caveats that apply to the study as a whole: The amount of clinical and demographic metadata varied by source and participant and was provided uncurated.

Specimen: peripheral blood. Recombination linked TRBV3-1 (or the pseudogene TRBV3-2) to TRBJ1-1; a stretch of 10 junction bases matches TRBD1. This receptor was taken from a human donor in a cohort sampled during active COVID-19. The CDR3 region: CASSQDVGQGPMNTEAFF. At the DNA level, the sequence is TGTGCCAGCAGCCAAGATGTGGGACAGGGGCCAATGAACACTGAAGCTTTCTTT.